This T cell receptor beta chain came from a study of blood T cell repertoires in COVID-19 (dated by TCRdb to 2019 to 2021). Describing the broader study: Samples covering the acute and convalescent phases of COVID-19 were provided by collaborators in the United States, Italy and Spain. The samples were drawn from two sources: the first 160 participants of the ongoing ImmuneRACE study, and 1,000 to 1,500 subjects contributed by 6 global collaborators. The repertoires were made available in a free public database intended to serve as a resource for research on the immune response to SARS-CoV-2. Nearly every sample came with metadata listing a de-identified subject ID, COVID-19 status, age in years and sex. The prospective study material was composed of cDNA or gDNA derived from T cells, B-cell-depleted T cells, or PBMCs. Where HLA class I and class II types were available, the types were taken from metadata supplied by the sample provider, not from assay-based typing. Deeply sampled blood TCRbeta repertoires from subjects exposed to, actively infected with, or recovered from COVID-19 were included in the dataset. Study-wide findings and limitations: The amount of clinical and demographic metadata varied by source and participant and was provided uncurated.

With respect to this clone: What antigen it recognizes has not been identified. Within one base of it there is no much larger clone, and no base qualities were kept.

Each collaborating institution followed its own protocols to collect whole blood in K2EDTA tubes. For TCRbeta analysis, collaborator samples were shipped as frozen whole blood, as isolated PBMCs, or as DNA extracted from either sample type. The CDR3 starts with the cysteine, ends with the phenylalanine, and has 17 residues. Only CDR3 DNA remains: 51 bases, in frame from the first base. The germline V and J ends show losses of 5 bases and 1 base respectively, and no gene match explains 9 bases of the junction. Via the germline V gene (reference sequence), CDR1 is MNHEY and CDR2 SMNVEV. TCRbeta CDR3 regions were amplified from genomic DNA by means of the immunoSEQ Assay, a bias-controlled multiplex PCR. As for the original processing: Nucleated cell counts per sample were estimated from amplification of reference gene primers within the assay. Sequence reads were collapsed and filtered to measure the absolute abundance of every unique TCRbeta CDR3 rearrangement. For each sample, productive Simpson clonality was calculated as the square root of Simpson's diversity index over productive rearrangements. This is the immuneACCESS table as TCRdb keeps it, with only in-frame sequences that have V and J called. A part of the clones is gone; compared with another copy, unresolved V genes explain less than half, and the rest is unexplained. For V, J and clone size, that table is used; D and trimming come from the DNA. This sample has 200,000 to 250,000 clones in its table, and almost 90% of those were observed once. More than 1.4% of the sample comes from the top ten.

The chain links TRBV27 with TRBJ1-5; 9 middle bases align to TRBD1. Sequencing was performed on peripheral blood. The sequence came from a man aged 18 to 30 with active or convalescent COVID-19. This receptor has the CDR3 CASSPVQGAWSNQPQHF. The nucleotide sequence is given as TGTGCCAGCAGTCCCGTACAGGGGGCTTGGAGCAATCAGCCCCAGCATTTT.